Listed here are 27 T cell receptor beta chains from one sample, sequenced in a study of blood T cells in healthy people across ages. A J-beta primer mix and a sample-barcoded 5' primer were used in a second PCR of about 7 to 12 cycles. TCRdb reprocessed the 5' RACE reads via MiXCR and lists one record per CDR3 protein. The sample consists of around 1.5 million distinct CDR3 sequences, about 32% of them appearing once. Sequences were obtained from blood. Every receptor here comes from a woman aged 25 to 39 in good health.

To note about this clonotype: A much bigger clone sits one base away, suggesting this may be a read error. The chain carries TRBV13 and TRBJ2-5; perhaps TRBD2 as D (5 bases). The better agreement between TRBJ2-7 and the DNA end casts doubt on the J call. The germline CDR1 and CDR2 sequences are PRHDT and FYEKMQ (reference sequence). CDR3 size: 14 residues. CDR3 region: CASSLEDGVNEQYF. The CDR3 nucleotides read TGTGCCAGCAGCTTAGAAGACGGGGTCAACGAGCAGTACTTC.

This clonotype was seen a handful of times. This chain's CDR3 is CSLAGVPSYEQYF. The CDR3 region has the DNA TGCAGTCTAGCGGGAGTCCCCTCCTACGAGCAGTACTTC. This chain links TRBV20-1 with TRBJ2-7; 10 positions match TRBD2. The CDR3 has 13 residues. V was pared by 8 bases and J by 0 bases, with 4 bases of the junction left unmatched. Germline V gene sequence: CDR1 DFQATT, CDR2 SNEGSKA (reference sequence).

The table lists this clonotype with a few counts. The V gene is TRBV2, the J gene TRBJ2-7, with 10 positions matching TRBD2. There are 15 residues in the CDR3. V trimming: 7 bases; J trimming: 0 bases; junction bases outside the gene matches: 6. Germline lookup yields CDR1 SNHLY and CDR2 FYNNEI. CDR3 nucleotides: TGTGCCAGCAACCTAGCGGGGGAGAGCTCCTACGAGCAGTACTTC. This translates into CASNLAGESSYEQYF.

This clonotype has a handful of counts. The chain employs TRBV11-2 and TRBJ1-2; 8 positions agree with TRBD1. V was pared by 5 bases and J by 4 bases, with 12 bases of the junction left unmatched. Germline values: CDR1 SGHAT, CDR2 FQNNGV. The length of the CDR3 is 16 residues. The DNA of the CDR3 is TGTGCCAGCAGCAAAGCCCAGGGGGCGCAGGGCTATGGCTACACCTTC. It codes for CASSKAQGAQGYGYTF.

This clonotype was observed a few times. The genes are TRBV7-8 and TRBJ2-1; D not resolved. The V end was cut by 5 bases, the J end by 9 bases, with 11 bases between. The CDR3 sequence is 12 residues long. From germline, CDR1 is SGHVS and CDR2 FQNEAQ. The CDR3 DNA sequence: TGTGCCAGCAGCCCCCGGACGGTTGAGCAGTTCTTC. This encodes CASSPRTVEQFF.

The CDR3 reads CASSSRSEEKNIQYF. Written as DNA, the CDR3 is TGTGCCAGCAGTTCCAGGTCTGAAGAAAAAAACATTCAGTACTTC. J is TRBJ2-4 and V is TRBV2; D not certain. The V and J ends lost 5 bases and 4 bases respectively, with 15 bases between them. Germline-derived CDR1 and CDR2 are SNHLY and FYNNEI. This CDR3 contains 15 residues.

V and J are TRBV6-1 and TRBJ2-1; 12 bases fit TRBD2. Losses at the gene ends were 10 bases for V and 4 bases for J; bases not matched to a gene: 5. Looked up from germline, CDR1 is MNHNS and CDR2 is SASEGT. This CDR3 has 14 residues. CDR3: CATTTSGGYNEQFF. Here the CDR3 DNA reads TGTGCCACCACGACTAGCGGGGGATACAATGAGCAGTTCTTC.

This clonotype showed up just a few times. V is TRBV20-1 and J is TRBJ2-3; TRBD1 matches at 8 bases. Trimming cost V 2 bases and J 6 bases; bases outside gene matches: 16. The CDR3 runs to 17 residues. Germline V gene data show CDR1 as DFQATT and CDR2 as SNEGSKA (reference sequence). The CDR3 region has the DNA TGCAGTGCTAGACACAGACAGGGGATTGACTCGGGGGATACGCAGTATTTT. Translated: CSARHRQGIDSGDTQYF.

The chain has TRBV20-1 and TRBJ2-7; 11 nucleotides match TRBD2. The CDR3 has 16 amino acids. Looked up from germline, CDR1 is DFQATT and CDR2 is SNEGSKA (reference sequence). V was clipped by 5 bases and J by 3 bases; unmatched bases: 12. As DNA, the CDR3 is TGCAGTGCTTTACCCATGACTAGCGGGAAGCACTACGAGCAGTACTTC. This encodes CSALPMTSGKHYEQYF.

This clonotype was seen many times. V gene TRBV6-5 combines with J gene TRBJ2-3; D not resolved. CDR1 and CDR2 from the germline V gene are MNHEY and SVGAGI. Trimming removed 4 bases at V and 6 bases at J, with 5 bases between. The CDR3 totals 11 residues. The CDR3 loop is CASSSVDTQYF. CDR3 bases: TGTGCCAGCAGTTCCGTCGATACGCAGTATTTT.

The CDR3 here is CASSQDWTSAIKNIQYF. CDR3 nucleotide sequence: TGCGCCAGCAGCCAGGACTGGACTAGCGCTATCAAAAACATTCAGTACTTC. The chain employs TRBV4-1 and TRBJ2-4; 9 bases align to TRBD2. V was pared by 3 bases and J by 3 bases, with 9 bases of the junction left unmatched. Germline V CDR1 and CDR2: MGHRA, YSYEKL. This CDR3 region has 17 residues.

This clonotype was counted only a few times. The J gene is TRBJ2-7, the V gene TRBV6-2 or TRBV6-3, with TRBD1 matching 7 bases. The CDR3 extends over 14 amino acids. The junction had 15 bases not matched to a gene; V was cut back by 6 bases and J by 10 bases. Germline V gene data show CDR1 as MNHEY and CDR2 as SVGEGT. CDR3 nucleotides: TGTGCCAGCAGAGGGACAGCAGACTTATATGACCAGTACTTC. This encodes CASRGTADLYDQYF.

This clonotype was counted at least ten times. This rearrangement joins TRBV20-1 to TRBJ1-5; D not certain. V was pared by 3 bases and J by 6 bases, with 9 bases between. The CDR3 loop spans 12 amino acids. Germline CDR1 reads DFQATT; CDR2 reads SNEGSKA (reference sequence). The CDR3 is CSARAAGQPQHF. For the CDR3, the DNA is TGCAGTGCTAGGGCAGCAGGTCAGCCCCAGCATTTT.

This rearrangement joins TRBV5-5 to TRBJ2-1, with D possibly matching TRBD2 (6 bases). The CDR3 is 18 amino acids. V shed 3 bases and J shed 7 bases, with 26 bases lying between them. Germline CDR1 and CDR2: SGHKS and YYEKEE (reference sequence). The CDR3 loop reads CASSSSDVAEESSNEQFF. CDR3 bases: TGTGCCAGCAGCTCTTCGGACGTAGCGGAGGAGAGTAGTAATGAGCAGTTCTTC.

V gene TRBV21-1 combines with J gene TRBJ2-7; TRBD1 is taken as the D call from the table, unchecked against the DNA. TRBV21-1 is a known pseudogene. This CDR3 contains 15 residues. This CDR3 reads CASSRTGKWGYEQYF. Written as DNA, the CDR3 is TGTGCCAGCAGCAGAACAGGAAAGTGGGGCTACGAGCAGTACTTC.

This chain's CDR3 is CATKRDLSMNTEAFF. CDR3 nucleotides: TGTGCCACCAAGAGGGACTTATCCATGAACACTGAAGCTTTCTTT. This chain links TRBV10-3 with TRBJ1-1; the D gene is possibly TRBD1 (5 bases). The CDR3 is made up of 15 amino acids. Trimming took 10 bases from V and 0 from J, leaving 18 bases between them. The germline V gene has CDR1 ENHRY and CDR2 SYGVKD.

The V and J genes are TRBV5-1 and TRBJ2-2, with TRBD1 identical over 8 bases. V shed 5 bases, J shed 1 base, and the junction held 4 bases outside the gene matches. The CDR3 sequence is 15 residues long. CDR1 SGHRS and CDR2 YFSETQ come from the germline V gene. This CDR3 reads CASRETGVNTGELFF. CDR3 DNA: TGCGCCAGCAGGGAGACAGGGGTGAACACCGGGGAGCTGTTTTTT. The full variable domain, its missing parts supplied by reference TRBV5-1 and TRBJ2-2, is KAGVTQTPRYLIKTRGQQVTLSCSPISGHRSVSWYQQTPGQGLQFLFEYFSETQRNKGNFPGRFSGRQFSNSRSEMNVSTLELGDSALYLCASRETGVNTGELFFGEGSRLTVL.

The CDR3 coding sequence is TGTGCCAGCAATGGACAGGGCCTGAACACTGAAGCTTTCTTT. It translates to CASNGQGLNTEAFF. The rearrangement uses TRBV2 and TRBJ1-1; 8 bases are shared with TRBD1. Unmatched junction bases numbered 4, after V lost 7 bases and J lost 0 bases. Germline values: CDR1 SNHLY, CDR2 FYNNEI. This CDR3 has 14 amino acids.

This clonotype has a handful of counts. The rearrangement uses TRBV4-1 and TRBJ1-2; 7 nucleotides match TRBD1. Germline V lookup: CDR1 MGHRA, CDR2 YSYEKL. The CDR3 has 14 residues. Trimming at V came to 4 bases and at J to 5 bases, leaving 7 bases not matched to a gene. CDR3 in DNA: TGCGCCAGCAGCCTAACGGACAGGAATTATGGCTACACCTTC. It specifies CASSLTDRNYGYTF.

The V gene is TRBV2, the J gene TRBJ2-7, with D maybe TRBD1 (6 bases). CDR3 size: 15 residues. Germline CDR1 reads SNHLY; CDR2 reads FYNNEI. V lost 1 base and J 4 bases, leaving 14 bases between the germline ends. The CDR3 spells CASSEGTGPGYEQYF. CDR3 nucleotides: TGTGCCAGCAGTGAAGGAACAGGGCCGGGGTACGAGCAGTACTTC. The complete variable domain, with remaining parts taken from reference TRBV2 and TRBJ2-7, reads EPEVTQTPSHQVTQMGQEVILRCVPISNHLYFYWYRQILGQKVEFLVSFYNNEISEKSEIFDDQFSVERPDGSNFTLKIRSTKLEDSAMYFCASSEGTGPGYEQYFGPGTRLTVT.

The rearrangement links TRBV6-6 to TRBJ1-6, with no clear D. The V gene's germline CDR1 is MNHNY and CDR2 SVGAGI (reference sequence). V lost 5 bases and J 7 bases, leaving 12 bases between the germline ends. CDR3 size: 14 residues. The CDR3 sequence: CASSTSGRNSPLHF. In DNA, the CDR3 is TGTGCCAGCAGTACGTCCGGGAGGAATTCACCCCTCCACTTT.

The chain uses TRBV4-1 and TRBJ1-2; 8 nucleotides line up with TRBD1. V lost 0 bases, J lost 9 bases, and 9 bases stayed unmatched. The CDR3 extends over 15 amino acids. Germline assignment: CDR1 MGHRA and CDR2 YSYEKL. In DNA form, the CDR3 reads TGCGCCAGCAGCCAAGAAAGAGGGACAGGCCCGAGCTACACCTTC. It translates to CASSQERGTGPSYTF.

V gene TRBV6-5 combines with J gene TRBJ2-3, with D hard to call. V lost 0 bases to trimming and J lost 3 bases, with 10 bases between them. Per the germline V gene, CDR1 is MNHEY and CDR2 is SVGAGI. The CDR3 runs to 15 residues. CDR3 sequence: CASSYSALGTDTQYF. As DNA, the CDR3 is TGTGCCAGCAGTTACTCCGCCCTAGGGACAGATACGCAGTATTTT.

This clonotype was recorded at least ten times. The V call is TRBV29-1, the J call TRBJ1-2; a possible D gene is TRBD1 (6 bases). This CDR3 is 14 amino acids long. Trimming took off 2 bases at V and 5 bases at J, with 15 bases between the two ends. Per germline, CDR1 SQVTM and CDR2 ANQGSEA. The CDR3 DNA reads TGCAGCGTTGAAACAGGGATCTCGCCTTATGGCTACACCTTC. Protein product: CSVETGISPYGYTF.

In its sample, this clonotype was seen many times. The chain combines TRBV7-9 with TRBJ2-1; tentatively, D is TRBD1 (6 bases). The CDR3 covers 16 residues. The germline V gene has CDR1 SEHNR and CDR2 FQNEAQ (reference sequence). V was shortened by 1 base and J by 0 bases, with 10 bases between the two germline ends. CDR3 DNA: TGTGCCAGCAGCTTAGATCAGGGGCGCTCCTACAATGAGCAGTTCTTC. Protein product: CASSLDQGRSYNEQFF.

The J gene is TRBJ1-1, the V gene TRBV20-1; tentative D call: TRBD1 (6 bases). This CDR3 is 14 amino acids long. V dropped 6 bases and J dropped 4 bases, with 18 bases sitting between them. In germline, CDR1 is DFQATT, CDR2 SNEGSKA (reference sequence). The CDR3 protein is CSAKGGSASTEAFF. The CDR3 bases are TGCAGTGCAAAGGGGGGCAGTGCATCCACTGAAGCTTTCTTT.

This clonotype appeared many times. This chain uses TRBV20-1 with TRBJ2-7, with 8 positions matching TRBD2. V was pared by 0 bases and J by 6 bases, with 7 bases of the junction left unmatched. The CDR3 is made up of 14 amino acids. CDR1 and CDR2 (germline): DFQATT, SNEGSKA (reference sequence). This CDR3 is CSAREGASGLEQYF. The CDR3, as DNA: TGCAGTGCTAGAGAGGGCGCTAGCGGGCTCGAGCAGTACTTC.